These 22 T cell receptor beta chains were sequenced from one sample in a study of cytomegalovirus exposure and HLA in healthy donors. PCR amplification relied on 60 Vbeta primers (plus 13 Jbeta primers). Data came from immunoSEQ multiplex PCR; TCRdb stores just in-frame clones and leaves some out. Among around 94,000 clones listed, over 60% were seen once. The specimen sequenced was PBMCs. These receptors all stem from a man aged 30-40 years in good health and CMV-seronegative.

V gene TRBV7-9 combines with J gene TRBJ2-7, with TRBD1 matching over 7 bases. Trimming cost V 5 bases and J 2 bases; bases outside gene matches: 3. The CDR3 consists of 13 residues. CDR1 and CDR2 (germline): SEHNR, FQNEAQ (reference sequence). In DNA, the CDR3 is TGTGCCAGCAGCGCGACAGGGACCTACGAGCAGTACTTC. As protein: CASSATGTYEQYF.

This clone was picked up one time. The chain combines TRBV7-2 with TRBJ1-1; 8 nucleotides match TRBD1. The germline V gene encodes CDR1 SGHTA and CDR2 FQGNSA. This CDR3 region has 14 residues. V was pared by 4 bases and J by 0 bases, with 1 base of the junction left unmatched. The CDR3 bases are TGTGCCAGCAGCTGGGACAGGTTGAACACTGAAGCTTTCTTT. Amino acid sequence: CASSWDRLNTEAFF.

This chain joins TRBV19 and TRBJ2-2; 7 nucleotides line up with TRBD2. V was pared by 7 bases and J by 1 base, with 9 bases of the junction left unmatched. The germline V gene encodes CDR1 LNHDA and CDR2 SQIVND (reference sequence). The CDR3 is 16 residues long. The DNA of the CDR3 is TGTGCCAGTATCCGCGCGCGCGGGAGGAACACCGGGGAGCTGTTTTTT. The encoded protein is CASIRARGRNTGELFF. Using reference TRBV19 and TRBJ2-2 for the parts outside the CDR3, the full variable domain is DGGITQSPKYLFRKEGQNVTLSCEQNLNHDAMYWYRQDPGQGLRLIYYSQIVNDFQKGDIAEGYSVSREKKESFPLTVTSAQKNPTAFYLCASIRARGRNTGELFFGEGSRLTVL.

The chain couples TRBV28 to TRBJ2-4, with D possibly being TRBD1 (7 bases). CDR3 length: 17 amino acids. Germline CDR1 and CDR2: MDHEN and SYDVKM. Trimming took off 5 bases at V and 1 base at J, with 18 bases between the two ends. Written as DNA, the CDR3 is TGTGCCAGCAGTCCAGTCGACAGGGAGGTGGCCAAAAACATTCAGTACTTC. Translation gives CASSPVDREVAKNIQYF.

The chain employs TRBV11-2 and TRBJ2-5; possibly TRBD2 for D (5 bases). Germline-derived CDR1 and CDR2 are SGHAT and FQNNGV. Trimming took 3 bases from V and 1 from J, leaving 6 bases between them. This CDR3 region has 13 residues. As DNA, the CDR3 is TGTGCCAGCAGCTTTGGACTCCAAGAGACCCAGTACTTC. Translating it yields CASSFGLQETQYF.

V and J are TRBV7-9 and TRBJ2-2, with D perhaps matching TRBD1 (6 bases). This CDR3 is built from 16 residues. CDR1 SEHNR and CDR2 FQNEAQ come from the germline V gene (reference sequence). With 5 bases removed from V and 5 bases from J, the gap between germline ends came to 18 bases. The CDR3 sequence is CASSVPTGTLTGELFF. The CDR3 DNA sequence: TGTGCCAGCAGCGTACCCACAGGGACCCTTACCGGGGAGCTGTTTTTT.

The chain is built from TRBV2 and TRBJ2-5; D unresolved. The V end lost 6 bases, the J end lost 5 bases, and 7 bases lay between the germline ends. CDR1 and CDR2 from the germline V gene are SNHLY and FYNNEI. The CDR3 is 11 residues long. CDR3 amino acids: CASSSLETQYF. The CDR3, as DNA: TGTGCCAGCAGCTCTCTCGAGACCCAGTACTTC.

In nucleotides, the CDR3 is TGTGCCAGCAGTGAAAACAGCGGGGGCCACCAAGAGACCCAGTACTTC. Translated, it gives CASSENSGGHQETQYF. V and J are TRBV25-1 and TRBJ2-5, with 8 bases lining up with TRBD2. The V segment lost 2 bases and the J segment 0 bases; nucleotides outside the gene matches: 5. This CDR3 contains 16 residues. Germline V gene sequence: CDR1 MGHDK, CDR2 SYGVNS.

This chain connects TRBV6-6 to TRBJ2-7; 10 nucleotides agree with TRBD1. The CDR3 is 15 amino acids. Germline CDR1 and CDR2: MNHNY and SVGAGI (reference sequence). V gave up 2 bases and J gave up 5 bases; unmatched junction bases: 6. CDR3 bases: TGTGCCAGCAGTTACCCGGGACAGGGGTTTGACGAGCAGTACTTC. Residues: CASSYPGQGFDEQYF.

This chain links TRBV21-1 with TRBJ1-2. TRBV21-1 is given as a pseudogene. The CDR3 has 16 amino acids. CDR3 DNA: TGTGCCAGCAGCAGGGGGGGGAAGGTAGATGGCTATGGCTACACCTTC. Translation: CASSRGGKVDGYGYTF.

V usage is TRBV7-3 and J usage is TRBJ2-1; the D gene is possibly TRBD1 (5 bases). Germline-derived CDR1 and CDR2 are SGHTA and FQGTGA. V lost 2 bases, J lost 4 bases, and 12 bases lay in between. The CDR3 contains 15 residues. Here the CDR3 DNA reads TGTGCCAGCAGCTTATTGGGGCAGAAATACAATGAGCAGTTCTTC. Its translation is CASSLLGQKYNEQFF.

V gene TRBV11-3 combines with J gene TRBJ2-1, with TRBD2 as a possible D gene (5 bases). Trimming took off 1 base at V and 10 bases at J, with 8 bases between the two ends. From germline, CDR1 is SGHNT and CDR2 YENEEA. There are 12 residues in the CDR3. The CDR3 DNA sequence: TGTGCCAGCAGCTTAGTCGGGGAAGAGCAGTTCTTC. The encoded protein is CASSLVGEEQFF.

This clone showed up just once. The J gene is TRBJ1-1, the V gene TRBV6-1; D ambiguous. Trimming removed 7 bases at V and 1 base at J, with 7 bases between. The CDR3 has 12 residues. The germline V gene has CDR1 MNHNS and CDR2 SASEGT. The CDR3 protein is CASIPGNTEAFF. CDR3 in DNA: TGTGCCAGCATCCCAGGGAACACTGAAGCTTTCTTT.

This clone was seen a handful of times. The V call is TRBV25-1, the J call TRBJ2-2; 11 positions agree with TRBD2. Germline CDR1 reads MGHDK; CDR2 reads SYGVNS. The CDR3 extends over 18 amino acids. Germline trimming cut 1 base from V and 6 bases from J; bases unmatched to any gene: 10. The DNA of the CDR3 is TGTGCCAGCAGTGAATGGGGGGCGGGACTAGCGGACCCCGGGGAGCTGTTTTTT. This translates into CASSEWGAGLADPGELFF.

The chain links TRBV2 to TRBJ2-7, with a possible D match to TRBD2 (5 bases). Germline CDR1 and CDR2: SNHLY and FYNNEI. The germline V and J ends were trimmed by 8 bases and 4 bases, with 18 bases remaining between them. CDR3 length: 14 amino acids. CDR3 sequence (DNA): TGTGCCAGCTCCAGTAGCGAGCCCTTTTACGAGCAGTACTTC. Translated: CASSSSEPFYEQYF.

This clone was counted only a few times. V and J are TRBV10-3 and TRBJ1-2; no firm D call. The V gene lost 2 bases and the J gene lost 3 bases, with 13 bases spanning the gap. Germline V gene data show CDR1 as ENHRY and CDR2 as SYGVKD. The CDR3 loop spans 15 amino acids. The CDR3, as DNA: TGTGCCATCAGTGAGGGGTTAGAGGGCGACTATGGCTACACCTTC. Its protein is CAISEGLEGDYGYTF.

The chain combines TRBV5-1 with TRBJ2-1; D is perhaps TRBD1 (5 bases). This CDR3 has 16 residues. Between the trimmed V and J ends, which lost 4 bases and 3 bases, there was a span of 17 bases. The V gene's germline CDR1 is SGHRS and CDR2 YFSETQ. In DNA, the CDR3 is TGCGCCAGCAGCGGACACAAGCGACCGCACTACAATGAGCAGTTCTTC. Translation gives CASSGHKRPHYNEQFF.

The V call is TRBV14, the J call TRBJ2-2, with a weak D call TRBD2 (6 bases). Trimming removed 3 bases at V and 3 bases at J, with 14 bases between. There are 16 residues in the CDR3. Germline V lookup: CDR1 SGHDN, CDR2 FVKESK. CDR3 in amino acids: CASSQITSKDTGELFF. DNA for the CDR3: TGTGCCAGCAGCCAGATTACTAGCAAGGACACCGGGGAGCTGTTTTTT. Looking up the rest from reference TRBV14 and TRBJ2-2 gives the full variable domain: EAGVTQFPSHSVIEKGQTVTLRCDPISGHDNLYWYRRVMGKEIKFLLHFVKESKQDESGMPNNRFLAERTGGTYSTLKVQPAELEDSGVYFCASSQITSKDTGELFFGEGSRLTVL.

Here the CDR3 DNA reads TGCGCCAGCAGCCCACCGGGATTGAACACTGAAGCTTTCTTT. Encoded protein: CASSPPGLNTEAFF. This rearrangement joins TRBV4-1 to TRBJ1-1; no clear D. Trimming removed 4 bases at V and 0 bases at J, with 9 bases between. Germline CDR1 reads MGHRA; CDR2 reads YSYEKL. The CDR3 length is 14 residues.

The chain uses TRBV7-3 and TRBJ2-5, with 7 bases fitting TRBD2. Trimming removed 4 bases from V and 5 bases from J; junction bases left unmatched: 13. CDR3 size: 16 residues. Germline loops: CDR1 SGHTA, CDR2 FQGTGA. CDR3 sequence (DNA): TGTGCCAGCAGCTCGAAGGCCAGCGGGAAGAGGGAGACCCAGTACTTC. Translation: CASSSKASGKRETQYF.

CDR3 protein: CASSPARTGPYEQYF. The CDR3 DNA reads as TGTGCCAGCTCACCCGCACGGACAGGGCCCTACGAGCAGTACTTC. This chain uses TRBV18 with TRBJ2-7, with 8 positions matching TRBD1. V shed 3 bases and J 2 bases; nucleotides not matched to a gene: 6. The germline V gene encodes CDR1 KGHSH and CDR2 LQKENI. This CDR3 region has 15 residues.

This clone was seen a handful of times. The V gene is TRBV27, the J gene TRBJ1-5; the D gene is possibly TRBD1 (6 bases). The CDR3 has 15 residues. CDR1 and CDR2 from the germline V gene are MNHEY and SMNVEV (reference sequence). V was clipped by 3 bases and J by 5 bases, with 14 bases between them. The CDR3 DNA is TGTGCCAGCAGTTTCTACGGGACAAGCCATCAGCCCCAGCATTTT. Its protein is CASSFYGTSHQPQHF.